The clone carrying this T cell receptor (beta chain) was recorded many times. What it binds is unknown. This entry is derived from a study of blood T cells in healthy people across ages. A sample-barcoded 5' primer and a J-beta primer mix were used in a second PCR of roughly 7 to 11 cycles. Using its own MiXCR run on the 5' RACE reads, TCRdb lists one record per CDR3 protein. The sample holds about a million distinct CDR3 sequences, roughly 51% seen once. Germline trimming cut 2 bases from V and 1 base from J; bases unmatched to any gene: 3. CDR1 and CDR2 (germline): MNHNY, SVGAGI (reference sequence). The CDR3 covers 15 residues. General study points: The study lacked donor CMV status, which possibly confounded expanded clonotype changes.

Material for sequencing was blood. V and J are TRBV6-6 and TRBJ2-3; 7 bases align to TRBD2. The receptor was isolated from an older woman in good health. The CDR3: CASSYRAGGTDTQYF. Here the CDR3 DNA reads TGTGCCAGCAGTTACAGGGCGGGAGGCACAGATACGCAGTATTTT.